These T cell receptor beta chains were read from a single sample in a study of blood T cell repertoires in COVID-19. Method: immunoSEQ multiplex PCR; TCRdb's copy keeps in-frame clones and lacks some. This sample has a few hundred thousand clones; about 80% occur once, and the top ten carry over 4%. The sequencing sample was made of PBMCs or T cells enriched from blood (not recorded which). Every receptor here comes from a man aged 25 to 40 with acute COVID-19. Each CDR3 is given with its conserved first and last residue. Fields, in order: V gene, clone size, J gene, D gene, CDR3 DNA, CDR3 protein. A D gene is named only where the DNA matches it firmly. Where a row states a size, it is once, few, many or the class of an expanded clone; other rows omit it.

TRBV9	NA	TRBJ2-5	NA	TGTGCCAGCAGCGCAACCCCGACAGCGAGCGAGACCCAGTACTTC	CASSATPTASETQYF
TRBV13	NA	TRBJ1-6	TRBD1	TGTGCCAGCAGCTCGGCTGAACAGGGGAGTAATTCACCCCTCCACTTT	CASSSAEQGSNSPLHF
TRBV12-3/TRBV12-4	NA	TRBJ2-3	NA	TGTGCCAGCAGTCAGGCCACAGATACGCAGTATTTT	CASSQATDTQYF
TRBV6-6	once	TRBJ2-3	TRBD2	TGTGCCAGCAGTACCGTTAGCGGGAGGACAGATACGCAGTATTTT	CASSTVSGRTDTQYF
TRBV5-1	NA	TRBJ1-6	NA	TGCGCCAGCAGCTTACAGGGAATCTATAATTCACCCCTCCACTTT	CASSLQGIYNSPLHF
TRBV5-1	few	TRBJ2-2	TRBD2	TGTGCCAGCAGCATACTAGCGGGAGGTTCATCCGGGGAGCTGTTTTTT	CASSILAGGSSGELFF
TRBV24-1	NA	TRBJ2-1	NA	TGTGCCACCAGTGATGGTAGCGGTAATGAGCAGTTCTTC	CATSDGSGNEQFF
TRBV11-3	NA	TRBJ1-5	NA	TGTGCCAGCAGCTTAGATGGGAGTCGCAATCAGCCCCAGCATTTT	CASSLDGSRNQPQHF
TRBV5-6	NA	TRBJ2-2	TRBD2	TGTGCCAGCAGCGGCGGACTAGCGGGAGGGCCCCGCACCGGGGAGCTGTTTTTT	CASSGGLAGGPRTGELFF
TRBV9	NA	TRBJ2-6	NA	TGTGCCAGCAGCGTAGATCCCGCGGCCGTCCTGACTTTC	CASSVDPAAVLTF
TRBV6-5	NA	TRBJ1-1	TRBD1	TGTGCCAGCGGAACCAGGGGGCGCGAAGCTTTCTTT	CASGTRGREAFF
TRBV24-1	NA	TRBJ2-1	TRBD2	TGTGCCACCAGTGATCCCTTCCTAGCGGACAATGAGCAGTTCTTC	CATSDPFLADNEQFF
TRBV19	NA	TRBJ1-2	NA	TGTGCCAGTAGTATAGACAGGGCTGGCGGCTACACCTTC	CASSIDRAGGYTF
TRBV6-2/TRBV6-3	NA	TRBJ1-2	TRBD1	TGTGCCAGCAGTTACCGGGACAGTATCAGTGGCTACACCTTC	CASSYRDSISGYTF
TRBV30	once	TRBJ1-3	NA	TGTGCCTGGCGGGACTCCGGCTCTGGAAACACCATATATTTT	CAWRDSGSGNTIYF
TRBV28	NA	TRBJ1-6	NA	TGTGCCACCCGACGACAAACCTATAATTCACCCCTCCACTTT	CATRRQTYNSPLHF
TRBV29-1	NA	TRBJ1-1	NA	TGCAGCGTTGACTCGGGTCGGTGGGCAGGCAAGAGGGTGAATGCTGAAGCTTTCTTT	CSVDSGRWAGKRVNAEAFF
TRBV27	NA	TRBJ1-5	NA	TGTGCCAGCAGTTTTGGGAGGGATCAGCCCCAGCATTTT	CASSFGRDQPQHF
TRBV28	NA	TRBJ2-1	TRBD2	TGTGCCAGGCGGACTAGCGGGGGCTATGAGCAGTTCTTC	CARRTSGGYEQFF
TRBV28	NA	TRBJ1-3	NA	TGTGCCAGCAGTCGAGGATTTGGAAACACCATATATTTT	CASSRGFGNTIYF
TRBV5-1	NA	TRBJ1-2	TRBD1	TGCGCCAGCAGCCTGGCCGGACAGGGGGCGTTCTATGGCTACACCTTC	CASSLAGQGAFYGYTF
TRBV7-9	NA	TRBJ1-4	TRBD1	TGTGCCAGCAGCGCACGACAGGGGAGGAGCGCAACTAATGAAAAACTGTTTTTT	CASSARQGRSATNEKLFF
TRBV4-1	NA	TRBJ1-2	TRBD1	TGCGCCAGCAGCCGTGGACAGGGTAACTATGGCTACACCTTC	CASSRGQGNYGYTF
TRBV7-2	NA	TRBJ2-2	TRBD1	TGTGCCAGCAGGAGACAGGGCCTGAACACCGGGGAGCTGTTTTTT	CASRRQGLNTGELFF
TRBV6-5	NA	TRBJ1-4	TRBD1	TGTGCCAGCAGTTCACCGGGACAGGGGGCTGAAGAAAAACTGTTTTTT	CASSSPGQGAEEKLFF
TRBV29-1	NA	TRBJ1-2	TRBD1	TGCAGCGTGCACACGGAACAGGGGGGGCTGTTCAGTGGCTACACCTTC	CSVHTEQGGLFSGYTF
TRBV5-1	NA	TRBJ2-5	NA	TGTGCCAGCAGCTTTCGAACCGTCGCCGCGGAGGCGGGGGAGACCCAGTACTTC	CASSFRTVAAEAGETQYF
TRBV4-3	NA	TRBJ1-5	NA	TGCGCCAGCAGCCAAGGTATGGGGAGTAATCAGCCCCAGCATTTT	CASSQGMGSNQPQHF
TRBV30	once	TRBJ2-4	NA	TGTGCCTGGAGCGAAAATGAGATAAAAAACATTCAGTACTTC	CAWSENEIKNIQYF
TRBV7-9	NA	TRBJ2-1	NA	TGTGCCAGCAGTTTGGGGGCGTACAATGAGCAGTTCTTC	CASSLGAYNEQFF